This T cell receptor (beta chain) was identified in a study of T cell changes during pregnancy in multiple sclerosis. Method: immunoSEQ multiplex PCR; TCRdb's copy keeps in-frame clones and lacks some. The sample yields about 100,000 clones, 93% seen once. The CDR3 extends over 14 amino acids. Germline V gene sequence: CDR1 MGHDK, CDR2 SYGVNS. V shed 5 bases, J shed 4 bases, and the junction held 5 bases outside the gene matches. The V call is TRBV25-1, the J call TRBJ2-7, with TRBD1 matching over 10 bases. This clonotype was sampled from a female donor with multiple sclerosis, enrolled in a pregnancy study. The sequencing used peripheral blood, collected after pregnancy. CDR3 in DNA: TGTGCCAGCAGTAAGGGACAGGGGAGGTACGAGCAGTACTTC. Its protein product is CASSKGQGRYEQYF.